The 14 T cell receptor beta chains below were found in one sample sequenced in a study of T cell repertoires in cytomegalovirus infection. A single record per CDR3 protein comes from TCRdb applying MiXCR to the reads. Among tens of thousands of distinct CDR3 sequences listed, 20% to 25% were seen once. These receptors' antigens are unknown. The sample here was CD8+ T cells from cultured PBMCs, taken from culture after CMV antigen stimulation. The receptors were sampled from a human donor in good health (CMV status not recorded). Some clones in this sample may be carry-over from other donors' samples.

This sequence joins TRBV27 and TRBJ1-5; D remains ambiguous. This CDR3 has 14 amino acids. Per the germline V gene, CDR1 is MNHEY and CDR2 is SMNVEV (reference sequence). Trimming took off 5 bases at V and 5 bases at J, with 13 bases between the two ends. The CDR3 coding sequence is TGTGCCAGCAGTCCCCGTCTCTGGGATCAGCCCCAGCATTTT. This translates into CASSPRLWDQPQHF.

This clonotype came up a few times. This CDR3 reads CASSLGGWHDSNQPQHF. Written as DNA, the CDR3 is TGTGCCAGCAGCTTGGGAGGGTGGCACGATAGCAATCAGCCCCAGCATTTT. The chain carries TRBV5-6 and TRBJ1-5, with D unresolved. Per germline, CDR1 SGHDT and CDR2 YYEEEE. The CDR3 covers 17 residues. Trimming removed 0 bases at V and 0 bases at J, with 13 bases between.

This clonotype was seen more than once but under ten times. The chain has TRBV7-6 and TRBJ1-3, with D possibly being TRBD1 (5 bases). The CDR3 totals 17 residues. The germline gives CDR1 SGHVS, CDR2 FNYEAQ. V lost 2 bases to trimming and J lost 4 bases, with 18 bases between them. The CDR3: CASSLYARGGPGNTIYF. The CDR3 nucleotides are TGTGCCAGCAGCTTATATGCCCGGGGCGGCCCCGGAAACACCATATATTTT.

The chain employs TRBV12-3 or TRBV12-4 and TRBJ2-3; no reliable D call. V was shortened by 3 bases and J by 2 bases, with 3 bases between the two germline ends. The length of the CDR3 is 12 residues. The DNA for the CDR3 is TGTGCCAGCAGTTTTATCACAGATACGCAGTATTTT. Translating it yields CASSFITDTQYF.

In this sample, this clonotype turned up a few times. The chain employs TRBV12-3 or TRBV12-4 and TRBJ1-5, with D perhaps TRBD1 (6 bases). V dropped 6 bases and J dropped 0 bases, with 15 bases sitting between them. The length of the CDR3 is 16 residues. The CDR3 reads CASSFTGTYSNQPQHF. CDR3 nucleotides: TGTGCCAGCAGCTTTACAGGGACCTATAGCAATCAGCCCCAGCATTTT.

The CDR3 nucleotides are TGTGCCAGCAGCCCTGTGAGGGGGTATGACAAAGAGACCCAGTACTTC. It yields the protein CASSPVRGYDKETQYF. This chain connects TRBV7-9 to TRBJ2-5, with D possibly TRBD1 on 6 matching bases. Germline CDR1 is SEHNR and CDR2 is FQNEAQ (reference sequence). The V end lost 5 bases, the J end lost 3 bases, and 19 bases lay between the germline ends. The CDR3 length is 16 residues.

The rearrangement links TRBV4-1 to TRBJ2-3, with TRBD1 matching over 12 bases. This CDR3 has 17 amino acids. Germline CDR1 is MGHRA and CDR2 is YSYEKL. With 4 bases clipped from V and 3 bases from J, the junction kept 8 bases outside the gene matches. CDR3 residues: CASSPARDRGRTDTQYF. CDR3 coding DNA: TGCGCCAGCAGCCCAGCTAGGGACAGGGGGCGGACAGATACGCAGTATTTT.

The chain recombines TRBV12-3 or TRBV12-4 with TRBJ1-1, with 7 bases fitting TRBD1. This CDR3 has 14 amino acids. Trimming at V came to 6 bases and at J to 0 bases, leaving 4 bases not matched to a gene. The CDR3 nucleotides are TGTGCCAGCAGCCACGGGACAGTGAACACTGAAGCTTTCTTT. It specifies CASSHGTVNTEAFF.

This clonotype was found a few times. This rearrangement joins TRBV7-9 to TRBJ1-1, with 7 nucleotides matching TRBD1. Germline V gene lookup returns CDR1 SEHNR and CDR2 FQNEAQ (reference sequence). This CDR3 spans 13 amino acids. Germline trimming cut 6 bases from V and 4 bases from J; bases unmatched to any gene: 5. Here the CDR3 reads CASSPQGSTEAFF. The CDR3 nucleotides are TGTGCCAGCAGTCCACAGGGGAGCACTGAAGCTTTCTTT.

This clonotype was detected only a few times. This chain connects TRBV18 to TRBJ1-4, with D unclear. Germline V CDR1 and CDR2: KGHSH, LQKENI. The CDR3 covers 11 residues. The V end lost 3 bases, the J end lost 7 bases, and 3 bases lay between the germline ends. The CDR3 reads CASSPGEKLFF. CDR3 bases: TGTGCCAGCTCACCGGGTGAAAAACTGTTTTTT.

The chain combines TRBV7-8 with TRBJ2-7; 10 bases match TRBD1. J lost 3 bases, V lost 4 bases, and 9 bases had no gene match. Germline V CDR1 and CDR2: SGHVS, FQNEAQ. This CDR3 has 16 residues. The CDR3 loop is CASSSRQGAYHYEQYF. The CDR3 DNA follows: TGTGCCAGCAGCTCAAGACAGGGGGCTTACCACTACGAGCAGTACTTC.

The chain couples TRBV28 to TRBJ2-7; no clear D. CDR1 MDHEN and CDR2 SYDVKM come from the germline V gene. The CDR3 sequence is 15 residues long. Trimming took 5 bases from V and 7 from J, leaving 21 bases between them. For the CDR3, the DNA is TGTGCCAGCAGTCCTTCGACAATACTATGGGATGAGCAGTACTTC. Its translation is CASSPSTILWDEQYF.

In this sample, this clonotype turned up a few times. The chain has TRBV4-3 and TRBJ1-2; 7 bases align to TRBD1. With 3 bases clipped from V and 1 base from J, the junction kept 5 bases outside the gene matches. CDR3 length: 15 residues. CDR1 and CDR2 from the germline V gene are LGHNA and YSLEER. This CDR3 is CASSHRGQFNYGYTF. Written as DNA, the CDR3 is TGCGCCAGCAGCCACCGGGGACAGTTTAACTATGGCTACACCTTC.

There are a few counts of this clonotype. This chain connects TRBV7-9 to TRBJ2-4; the D call may be TRBD1 or TRBD2 (6 bases each). The CDR3 has 21 amino acids. V gave up 2 bases and J gave up 1 base, with 27 bases separating them. CDR1 is SEHNR, CDR2 FQNEAQ, per germline (reference sequence). The chain's CDR3 is CASSLWRDTFPHDPAKNIQYF. The CDR3 bases are TGTGCCAGCAGCTTATGGAGGGACACATTTCCACATGATCCTGCCAAAAACATTCAGTACTTC.